These 23 T cell receptor beta chains share one sample of origin, sequenced in a study of blood T cells in healthy people across ages. Then a second PCR, running about 6 to 12 cycles, was carried out with a sample-barcoded 5' primer and a J-beta primer mix. TCRdb re-called the 5' RACE reads through MiXCR, storing one row per CDR3 protein. The sample records 650,000 to 900,000 distinct CDR3 sequences, approximately 59% being singletons. Source material: blood. Every receptor here comes from a man aged 25-45 years in good health.

The table lists this clonotype with a few counts. The chain carries TRBV12-3 or TRBV12-4 and TRBJ2-5; D possibly corresponds to TRBD1 (6 bases). The CDR3 extends over 14 amino acids. Trimming stripped 5 bases from V and 5 bases from J, with 15 bases between. The CDR3: CASSQYRDSETQYF. As DNA, the CDR3 is TGTGCCAGCAGTCAATACAGGGATTCGGAGACCCAGTACTTC.

This clonotype has just a few counts. V is TRBV6-6 and J is TRBJ2-1, with TRBD1 matching 8 bases. The DNA end favors TRBJ2-7, so the J call may be wrong. The germline V gene encodes CDR1 MNHNY and CDR2 SVGAGI (reference sequence). The CDR3 length is 14 residues. The CDR3 sequence is CASSLDRVDYEQYF. CDR3 sequence (DNA): TGTGCCAGCAGTCTGGACAGGGTAGACTACGAGCAGTACTTC.

V gene TRBV27 combines with J gene TRBJ2-5, with D maybe TRBD1 (6 bases). Germline V CDR1 and CDR2: MNHEY, SMNVEV (reference sequence). The CDR3 has 15 residues. Between the trimmed V and J ends, which lost 4 bases and 0 bases, there was a span of 12 bases. The CDR3 here is CASSSTDRHQETQYF. CDR3 DNA: TGTGCCAGCAGTTCAACGGACAGACACCAAGAGACCCAGTACTTC.

This clonotype was seen only a few times. The chain links TRBV7-9 to TRBJ2-5, with no clear D. The CDR3 runs to 13 residues. Germline CDR1 is SEHNR and CDR2 is FQNEAQ (reference sequence). The V gene lost 1 base and the J gene lost 3 bases, with 6 bases spanning the gap. The CDR3 DNA reads as TGTGCCAGCAGCTTAGTCCGAAAAGAGACCCAGTACTTC. Encoded protein: CASSLVRKETQYF.

This chain uses TRBV6-1 with TRBJ2-5; 9 nucleotides align to TRBD1. Germline V lookup: CDR1 MNHNS, CDR2 SASEGT. V lost 2 bases to trimming and J lost 5 bases; unmatched junction nucleotides: 9. The CDR3 sequence is 16 residues long. The CDR3 spells CASSERGTGRFETQYF. The CDR3 coding sequence is TGTGCCAGCAGTGAAAGGGGGACAGGGAGGTTCGAGACCCAGTACTTC.

The gene calls are TRBV6-5 and TRBJ1-1; no reliable D call. V was clipped by 0 bases and J by 2 bases, with 10 bases between them. CDR1 is MNHEY and CDR2 is SVGAGI in the germline V gene. This CDR3 is built from 15 residues. The CDR3 sequence is CASSYSSQHNTEAFF. The CDR3 DNA sequence: TGTGCCAGCAGTTACTCGTCCCAGCATAACACTGAAGCTTTCTTT.

The chain is built from TRBV20-1 and TRBJ2-1; 12 positions agree with TRBD2. The germline V gene has CDR1 DFQATT and CDR2 SNEGSKA (reference sequence). V trimming: 5 bases; J trimming: 13 bases; junction bases outside the gene matches: 18. There are 16 residues in the CDR3. This chain's CDR3 is CSAPPTSGGSGETQFF. CDR3 bases: TGCAGTGCTCCACCAACTAGCGGGGGGAGTGGAGAGACCCAGTTCTTC.

The rearrangement uses TRBV18 and TRBJ2-1, with 8 bases matching TRBD2. CDR3 size: 14 residues. With 3 bases clipped from V and 6 bases from J, the junction kept 4 bases outside the gene matches. Germline loops: CDR1 KGHSH, CDR2 LQKENI. In DNA, the CDR3 is TGTGCCAGCTCACCGGGACTAGATTTCAATGAGCAGTTCTTC. Translating gives CASSPGLDFNEQFF.

The chain couples TRBV5-6 to TRBJ1-4; weak D call: TRBD1 (6 bases). V was clipped by 4 bases and J by 8 bases, with 15 bases between them. Germline V gene lookup returns CDR1 SGHDT and CDR2 YYEEEE. This CDR3 has 14 residues. For the CDR3, the DNA is TGTGCCAGCAGCCAGGGGAGGGGTGGCGAAAAACTGTTTTTT. This encodes CASSQGRGGEKLFF.

Regarding this clonotype: Relative to the germline gene, one junction end is altered; a read error may explain this. The chain combines TRBV27 with TRBJ2-1; D not resolved. There are 16 residues in the CDR3. The germline V gene has CDR1 MNHEY and CDR2 SMNVEV (reference sequence). The CDR3 region has the DNA TGCGCCAGCAGTTTTGATTTGCGGAACTCCTACAATGAGCAGTTCTTC. This translates into CASSFDLRNSYNEQFF.

The chain employs TRBV2 and TRBJ2-1; TRBD1 matches 7 bases. The length of the CDR3 is 14 residues. CDR1 and CDR2 from the germline V gene are SNHLY and FYNNEI. Losses at the gene ends were 3 bases for V and 10 bases for J; bases not matched to a gene: 9. DNA for the CDR3: TGTGCCAGCAGTGATAAACAGGGGCGCGGGGAGCAGTTCTTC. Protein: CASSDKQGRGEQFF.

The chain uses TRBV14 and TRBJ1-1; maybe TRBD1 (6 bases). This CDR3 is 15 amino acids long. The V end was cut by 4 bases, the J end by 4 bases, with 16 bases between. Germline V lookup: CDR1 SGHDN, CDR2 FVKESK. Here the CDR3 reads CASSPRTASGTEAFF. The DNA of the CDR3 is TGTGCCAGCAGCCCGAGGACAGCTTCGGGCACTGAAGCTTTCTTT.

This clonotype was counted only a few times. One junction end disagrees with the germline gene, perhaps due to a read error. The chain couples TRBV20-1 to TRBJ2-5, with 8 positions matching TRBD1. The CDR3 is 13 residues long. The germline V gene encodes CDR1 DFQATT and CDR2 SNEGSKA (reference sequence). The CDR3 sequence is CSANDRGVHEQYF. The CDR3 DNA is TGCAGTGCAAACGACAGGGGCGTCCACGAGCAGTACTTT.

This chain uses TRBV2 with TRBJ2-5; 14 bases map to TRBD2. The CDR3 extends over 18 amino acids. V lost 2 bases to trimming and J lost 0 bases; unmatched junction nucleotides: 5. Germline values: CDR1 SNHLY, CDR2 FYNNEI. CDR3 coding DNA: TGTGCCAGCAGTGAATCGACTAGCGGGGGGGCCTACCAAGAGACCCAGTACTTC. Protein product: CASSESTSGGAYQETQYF.

The V call is TRBV28, the J call TRBJ1-5, with a weak D call TRBD1 (5 bases). Looked up from germline, CDR1 is MDHEN and CDR2 is SYDVKM. The CDR3 sequence is 14 residues long. The V end was cut by 7 bases, the J end by 2 bases, with 12 bases between. The CDR3 here is CASTGAGRNQPQHF. Here the CDR3 DNA reads TGTGCCAGCACCGGGGCAGGGCGCAATCAGCCCCAGCATTTT.

The chain carries TRBV7-9 and TRBJ1-2; TRBD1 agrees at 12 bases. CDR3 length equals 16 residues. J gave up 4 bases and V 1 base, and 4 bases lay outside the gene matches. Germline V gives CDR1 SEHNR, CDR2 FQNEAQ (reference sequence). The CDR3 spells CASSLVGQGAGYGYTF. In DNA, the CDR3 is TGTGCCAGCAGCTTAGTGGGACAGGGGGCCGGCTATGGCTACACCTTC.

This clonotype was seen a few times. The rearrangement joins TRBV7-9 to TRBJ2-7, with D perhaps matching TRBD1 (6 bases). This CDR3 comprises 15 residues. Deletions cut 5 bases from V and 2 bases from J, with 16 bases between. Germline loops: CDR1 SEHNR, CDR2 FQNEAQ (reference sequence). The CDR3 region is CASSSRDKSPYEQYF. The DNA for the CDR3 is TGTGCCAGCAGCAGCCGGGACAAATCACCCTACGAGCAGTACTTC.

Concerning this clonotype: A read error may produce the germline difference seen at one junction end. The chain joins TRBV5-5 to TRBJ2-7, with D possibly matching TRBD1 (6 bases). Per the germline V gene, CDR1 is SGHKS and CDR2 is YYEKEE (reference sequence). The CDR3 sequence is 15 residues long. CDR3 region: CASSLLGTLSYERYF. CDR3 sequence (DNA): TGTGCCAGCAGCTTACTCGGGACATTATCCTACGAGCGGTACTTC.

The V gene is TRBV7-9, the J gene TRBJ2-3; D is perhaps TRBD1 (5 bases). The CDR3 length is 15 residues. Per the germline V gene, CDR1 is SEHNR and CDR2 is FQNEAQ (reference sequence). V lost 2 bases and J lost 0, with 9 bases in between. The DNA of the CDR3 is TGTGCCAGCAGCTTAACGGACACGAGCACAGATACGCAGTATTTT. The encoded protein is CASSLTDTSTDTQYF.

The V gene is TRBV12-3 or TRBV12-4, the J gene TRBJ2-3; D unresolved. The CDR3 has 15 amino acids. Trimming removed 3 bases at V and 3 bases at J, with 13 bases between. The CDR3 sequence: CASSFAGYGTDTQYF. The CDR3 bases are TGTGCCAGCAGTTTTGCTGGGTATGGGACAGATACGCAGTATTTT.

The rearrangement links TRBV14 to TRBJ2-6; D might be TRBD1 (6 bases). The germline gives CDR1 SGHDN, CDR2 FVKESK. Deletions cut 10 bases from V and 4 bases from J, with 20 bases between. This CDR3 comprises 16 residues. CDR3 residues: CATSTGPPLGANVLTF. CDR3 in DNA: TGTGCCACCAGTACAGGGCCACCTCTCGGGGCCAACGTCCTGACTTTC.

The chain uses TRBV7-3 and TRBJ2-6; D unclear. Per the germline V gene, CDR1 is SGHTA and CDR2 is FQGTGA. CDR3 length: 14 amino acids. V was clipped by 5 bases and J by 3 bases, with 8 bases between them. The CDR3 here is CASSVLVGANVLTF. The CDR3 coding sequence is TGTGCCAGCAGCGTTTTGGTTGGGGCCAACGTCCTGACTTTC.

The rearrangement links TRBV10-3 to TRBJ2-3; TRBD1 might be the D (6 bases). The V end lost 6 bases, the J end lost 3 bases, and 13 bases lay between the germline ends. The CDR3 extends over 14 amino acids. CDR1 ENHRY and CDR2 SYGVKD come from the germline V gene. CDR3 sequence: CAISKDSETDTQYF. The CDR3 DNA follows: TGTGCCATCAGCAAGGACAGTGAGACAGATACGCAGTATTTT.